This T cell receptor (beta chain) is drawn from a study of CD8 T cells in Susac syndrome. Germline-derived CDR1 and CDR2 are SGDLS and YYNGEE. This CDR3 is 13 amino acids long. Trimming pared 2 bases from V and 0 bases from J, leaving 2 bases between. RNA in amounts of roughly 0.5 to 1 ug was reverse transcribed with random hexamers. TCRdb re-derived calls from the immunoSEQ multiplex PCR reads in MiXCR, one entry per CDR3 protein. The repertoire holds 330,000 or so distinct CDR3 sequences, with around 91% as singletons. Negative isolation was used for CD8+ and CD4+ T cells and FACS enrichment for TEMRA cells. This clonotype was observed a handful of times.

The origin of this receptor is a human donor with multiple sclerosis. The sample consisted of CD8+ T cells from PBMCs. This chain links TRBV9 with TRBJ2-2; D call uncertain. CDR3 nucleotides: TGTGCCAGCAGCGTTCCGAACACCGGGGAGCTGTTTTTT. Its translation: CASSVPNTGELFF.